A single T cell receptor (beta chain) is shown here with its context. A junction end diverges from the germline sequence, so it may reflect a read error. The sample is drawn from a study of blood T cell repertoires in COVID-19. In the study overall: Collection of acute and convalescent COVID-19 samples took place in the United States, Italy and Spain. Sources were T cells, B-cell-depleted T cells, or PBMCs; the material itself was cDNA or gDNA.

Germline CDR1 SGHRS, CDR2 YFSETQ. The CDR3 spans 15 residues. Authors' analysis steps: Reference gene primers were amplified, and this amplification served to estimate nucleated cell counts. Some clones are missing from TCRdb's copy, which holds only in-frame ones; the method was immunoSEQ multiplex PCR. V and J calls and clone size are those listed in that table; D and trimming were worked out from the DNA. The repertoire holds about 170,000 clones, with more than 70% as singletons. The material sequenced was peripheral blood. The receptor comes from a woman aged 80 or over with active or convalescent COVID-19. The chain has TRBV5-1 and TRBJ2-2, with 10 nucleotides matching TRBD2. The DNA for the CDR3 is TGCGCCAGCAGCTTGACTAGCGGGAACCCCGGGGAGCTGTTTTTT. Its translation: CASSLTSGNPGELFF.